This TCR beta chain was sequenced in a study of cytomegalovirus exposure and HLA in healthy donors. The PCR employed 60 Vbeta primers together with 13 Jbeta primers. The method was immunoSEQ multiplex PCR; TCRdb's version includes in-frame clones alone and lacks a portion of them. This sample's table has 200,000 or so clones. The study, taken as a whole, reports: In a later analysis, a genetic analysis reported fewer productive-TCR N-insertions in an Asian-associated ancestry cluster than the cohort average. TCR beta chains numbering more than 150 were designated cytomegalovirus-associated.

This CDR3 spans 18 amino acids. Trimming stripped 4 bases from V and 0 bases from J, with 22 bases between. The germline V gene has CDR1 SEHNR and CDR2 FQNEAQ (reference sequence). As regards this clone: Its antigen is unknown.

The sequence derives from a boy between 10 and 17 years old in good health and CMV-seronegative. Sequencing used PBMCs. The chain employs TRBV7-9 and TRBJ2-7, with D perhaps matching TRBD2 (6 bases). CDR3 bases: TGTGCCAGCAGCTCGGGACTTACGCTATCCGAGAGCTCCTACGAGCAGTACTTC. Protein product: CASSSGLTLSESSYEQYF.